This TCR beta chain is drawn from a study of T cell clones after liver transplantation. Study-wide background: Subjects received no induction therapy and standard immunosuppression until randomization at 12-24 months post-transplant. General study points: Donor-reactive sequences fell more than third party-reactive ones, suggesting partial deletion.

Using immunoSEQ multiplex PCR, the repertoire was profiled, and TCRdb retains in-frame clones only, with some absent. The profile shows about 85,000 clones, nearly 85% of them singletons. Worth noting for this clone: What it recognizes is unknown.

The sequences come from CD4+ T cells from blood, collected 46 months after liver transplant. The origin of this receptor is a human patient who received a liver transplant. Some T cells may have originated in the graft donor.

CDR3: CASGSGNIQYF. The DNA of the CDR3 is TGTGCATCAGGAAGTGGGAACATTCAGTACTTC. This rearrangement joins TRBV10-3 to TRBJ2-4; no reliable D call. The germline CDR1 and CDR2 sequences are ENHRY and SYGVKD. The CDR3 has 11 residues.